The 24 T cell receptor beta chains presented below share a single source sample, sequenced in a study of siplizumab effects on memory and regulatory T cells. TCRdb's table, derived via immunoSEQ multiplex PCR, lists solely in-frame clones and lacks some. The table includes around 68,000 clones, over 80% detected once. Sequencing used Tregs sorted from blood. These receptors came from a human donor in good health.

The chain joins TRBV18 to TRBJ2-3; 7 bases align to TRBD1. Germline V gene sequence: CDR1 KGHSH, CDR2 LQKENI. The CDR3 is 16 amino acids. Trimming removed 6 bases from V and 0 bases from J; junction bases left unmatched: 9. DNA for the CDR3: TGTGCCAGCTCGATTCTCCGGGACAGTAGCACAGATACGCAGTATTTT. It codes for CASSILRDSSTDTQYF.

The rearrangement joins TRBV5-1 to TRBJ2-5; D is undetermined. This CDR3 is built from 13 residues. In germline, CDR1 is SGHRS, CDR2 YFSETQ. Trimming stripped 0 bases from V and 0 bases from J, with 3 bases between. The CDR3: CASSLANQETQYF. The CDR3 DNA is TGCGCCAGCAGCTTGGCCAACCAAGAGACCCAGTACTTC.

The chain recombines TRBV10-2 with TRBJ2-3; 11 nucleotides line up with TRBD2. The CDR3 sequence is 13 residues long. V lost 6 bases, J lost 5 bases, and 1 base stayed unmatched. Germline CDR1 is WSHSY and CDR2 is SAAADI. The CDR3 DNA sequence: TGCGCCAGCAGGACTAGCGGGAAAGATACGCAGTATTTT. Its translation: CASRTSGKDTQYF.

The genes are TRBV18 and TRBJ1-1; TRBD1 is a possible D gene (6 bases). Germline CDR1 is KGHSH and CDR2 is LQKENI. V lost 2 bases and J lost 0, with 13 bases in between. The CDR3 is 16 residues long. CDR3 in amino acids: CASSPIRGSVNTEAFF. In DNA form, the CDR3 reads TGTGCCAGCTCACCAATTAGGGGGTCAGTGAACACTGAAGCTTTCTTT.

CDR3 coding DNA: TGTGCCAGCAGCTTAGGAACAGGATACAATGAAAAACTGTTTTTT. Encoded protein: CASSLGTGYNEKLFF. This rearrangement joins TRBV7-2 to TRBJ1-4; D might be TRBD1 (5 bases). The CDR3 totals 15 residues. V was clipped by 1 base and J by 5 bases, with 11 bases between them. Looked up from germline, CDR1 is SGHTA and CDR2 is FQGNSA.

Of note for this clone: The junction and the germline gene differ at one end; a read error may be behind it. The chain joins TRBV27 to TRBJ2-3; tentatively, D is TRBD1 (5 bases). Germline CDR1 and CDR2: MNHEY and SMNVEV (reference sequence). The CDR3 is made up of 13 amino acids. CDR3: CASRRQSTDTQCF. DNA for the CDR3: TGTGCCAGCAGAAGACAGAGCACAGATACGCAGTGTTTT.

This clone appeared once. The V gene is TRBV29-1, the J gene TRBJ2-5, with D possibly matching TRBD2 (5 bases). Germline loops: CDR1 SQVTM, CDR2 ANQGSEA. Trimming removed 2 bases from V and 0 bases from J, with 7 bases in between. The CDR3 spans 13 residues. Written as DNA, the CDR3 is TGCAGCGTTGAACCACTAGACCAAGAGACCCAGTACTTC. Its translation: CSVEPLDQETQYF.

The chain joins TRBV5-1 to TRBJ1-1; TRBD1 agrees at 7 bases. J lost 2 bases, V lost 0 bases, and 4 bases had no gene match. CDR3 length equals 15 residues. The germline CDR1 and CDR2 sequences are SGHRS and YFSETQ. The CDR3 sequence is CASSLEGARNTEAFF. The CDR3, as DNA: TGCGCCAGCAGCTTGGAGGGGGCTCGAAACACTGAAGCTTTCTTT.

Only one count was recorded for this clone. The chain couples TRBV5-6 to TRBJ2-5; possibly TRBD2 for D (6 bases). The V gene's germline CDR1 is SGHDT and CDR2 YYEEEE. This CDR3 comprises 15 residues. The V end lost 7 bases, the J end lost 0 bases, and 16 bases lay between the germline ends. CDR3 DNA sequence: TGTGCCAGCCACGGCGGGCGGGGTTACCAAGAGACCCAGTACTTC. Its protein is CASHGGRGYQETQYF.

The chain uses TRBV15 and TRBJ2-3, with TRBD2 as a possible D gene (6 bases). The germline CDR1 and CDR2 sequences are LNHNV and YYDKDF (reference sequence). Deletions cut 3 bases from V and 4 bases from J, with 29 bases between. CDR3 length equals 20 residues. CDR3 coding DNA: TGTGCCACCAGCAGTCAAATCAAACATATCGGGACTTCCAGGGCAGATACGCAGTATTTT. Its translation: CATSSQIKHIGTSRADTQYF.

The chain is built from TRBV4-2 and TRBJ2-7; D call uncertain. The CDR3 contains 14 residues. Looked up from germline, CDR1 is LGHNA and CDR2 is YNFKEQ. V was shortened by 2 bases and J by 6 bases, with 14 bases between the two germline ends. CDR3 sequence: CASSQQASYSEQYF. CDR3 coding DNA: TGTGCCAGCAGCCAACAGGCCAGCTATTCCGAGCAGTACTTC.

V usage is TRBV28 and J usage is TRBJ1-5; TRBD1 matches at 9 bases. CDR1 is MDHEN, CDR2 SYDVKM, per germline. J lost 7 bases, V lost 6 bases, and 13 bases had no gene match. The CDR3 covers 16 residues. Here the CDR3 DNA reads TGTGCCAGCAGGTCCGGGACAGGGACGCTAAGCCAGCCCCAGCATTTT. This gives the protein CASRSGTGTLSQPQHF. The whole variable domain, filled in from reference TRBV28 and TRBJ1-5, reads DVKVTQSSRYLVKRTGEKVFLECVQDMDHENMFWYRQDPGLGLRLIYFSYDVKMKEKGDIPEGYSVSREKKERFSLILESASTNQTSMYLCASRSGTGTLSQPQHFGDGTRLSIL.

The chain is built from TRBV18 and TRBJ1-4, with 9 bases fitting TRBD1. This CDR3 has 16 residues. Looked up from germline, CDR1 is KGHSH and CDR2 is LQKENI. V lost 2 bases and J lost 7; bases outside the gene matches: 8. The CDR3 DNA sequence: TGTGCCAGCTCACCAAACCTACAGGGGGCGGGTGAAAAACTGTTTTTT. Translated, it gives CASSPNLQGAGEKLFF.

The J gene is TRBJ1-1, the V gene TRBV6-5; D gene uncertain. Trimming took 2 bases from V and 1 from J, leaving 8 bases between them. The CDR3 consists of 14 residues. Looked up from germline, CDR1 is MNHEY and CDR2 is SVGAGI. The CDR3 here is CASSYVRENTEAFF. As DNA, the CDR3 is TGTGCCAGCAGTTACGTACGGGAGAACACTGAAGCTTTCTTT.

The V and J genes are TRBV18 and TRBJ1-1; D is undetermined. V was trimmed by 6 bases and J by 7 bases, leaving 12 bases between them. Germline CDR1 is KGHSH and CDR2 is LQKENI. The CDR3 contains 12 residues. DNA for the CDR3: TGTGCCAGCTCCCTGGTTGAGGGTGAAGCTTTCTTT. Amino acids: CASSLVEGEAFF.

The V call is TRBV6-1, the J call TRBJ2-2, with unresolved D. CDR3 length: 11 residues. Germline V gene data show CDR1 as MNHNS and CDR2 as SASEGT. The germline V and J ends were trimmed by 6 bases and 6 bases, with 5 bases remaining between them. Here the CDR3 DNA reads TGTGCCAGCAGAAAGTCCGGGGAGCTGTTTTTT. Its translation is CASRKSGELFF.

J is TRBJ2-7 and V is TRBV28, with no clear D. The CDR3 extends over 13 amino acids. The germline gives CDR1 MDHEN, CDR2 SYDVKM. The V gene lost 6 bases and the J gene lost 2 bases, with 11 bases spanning the gap. The CDR3 nucleotides read TGTGCCAGCAGCCCTCCCCCCGCCTACGAGCAGTACTTC. This encodes CASSPPPAYEQYF.

V is TRBV9 and J is TRBJ2-1; TRBD1 matches 9 bases. Germline values: CDR1 SGDLS, CDR2 YYNGEE. Trimming at V came to 4 bases and at J to 7 bases, leaving 15 bases not matched to a gene. The CDR3 runs to 17 residues. CDR3 region: CASSPRLRTGEANEQFF. CDR3 bases: TGTGCCAGCAGCCCCCGATTGAGGACAGGGGAAGCAAATGAGCAGTTCTTC. The full variable domain, its missing parts supplied by reference TRBV9 and TRBJ2-1, is DSGVTQTPKHLITATGQRVTLRCSPRSGDLSVYWYQQSLDQGLQFLIQYYNGEERAKGNILERFSAQQFPDLHSELNLSSLELGDSALYFCASSPRLRTGEANEQFFGPGTRLTVL.

This sequence joins TRBV10-3 and TRBJ2-3, with D unclear. Germline CDR1 is ENHRY and CDR2 is SYGVKD. The CDR3 extends over 15 amino acids. Trimming pared 4 bases from V and 0 bases from J, leaving 11 bases between. The chain's CDR3 is CAISGTQRSTDTQYF. CDR3 bases: TGTGCCATCAGTGGTACCCAGAGGAGCACAGATACGCAGTATTTT.

Comment on this clone: This specimen includes other DNA sequences encoding the same CDR3. This chain connects TRBV6-6 to TRBJ2-7; 8 bases map to TRBD1. Trimming cost V 4 bases and J 3 bases; bases outside gene matches: 2. Germline values: CDR1 MNHNY, CDR2 SVGAGI (reference sequence). The CDR3 runs to 13 residues. CDR3 coding DNA: TGTGCCAGCAGTTCTACAGGGGGCTACGAGCAGTACTTC. It specifies CASSSTGGYEQYF.

The rearrangement joins TRBV29-1 to TRBJ2-1; D is uncertain. The V and J ends lost 8 bases and 5 bases respectively, with 19 bases between them. The CDR3 sequence is 14 residues long. CDR1 and CDR2 (germline): SQVTM, ANQGSEA. CDR3 nucleotides: TGCAGCATCTATGGTTGGGCGGCCCACAATGAGCAGTTCTTC. Encoded protein: CSIYGWAAHNEQFF.

The chain links TRBV30 to TRBJ1-2, with no clear D. Trimming shortened V by 2 bases and J by 2 bases, and 9 bases separated the two germline ends. The CDR3 extends over 13 amino acids. Germline CDR1 reads GTSNPN; CDR2 reads SVGIG (reference sequence). The CDR3 protein is CAWSPGSNYGYTF. The CDR3 region has the DNA TGTGCCTGGAGTCCGGGATCCAACTATGGCTACACCTTC.

This clone was seen once. The chain is built from TRBV6-6 and TRBJ2-7; D is undetermined. This CDR3 region has 13 residues. V lost 6 bases and J lost 7, with 16 bases in between. Germline CDR1 and CDR2: MNHNY and SVGAGI (reference sequence). CDR3 bases: TGTGCCAGCAGCTTAGGAGTTACGCGGGAGCAGTACTTC. Amino acids: CASSLGVTREQYF.

The J gene is TRBJ2-5, the V gene TRBV21-1; the table's D call, TRBD2, was not checked against the DNA. TRBV21-1 counts as a pseudogene. This CDR3 is 13 amino acids long. The CDR3 DNA reads as TGTGCCAGCAGCAAAGCGGAGGAAGAGACCCAGTACTTC. Its translation: CASSKAEEETQYF.